The next 7 T cell receptor beta chains were all read from a single sample in a study of blood T cell repertoires in COVID-19. Sequencing was performed with immunoSEQ multiplex PCR; in TCRdb, only in-frame clones are kept and a portion is missing. This sample carries over 150,000 clones, about 85% of them seen once, and the ten largest clones take 0.63%. The specimen was peripheral blood. These receptor sequences come from a man aged 55 to 70 with COVID-19, enrolled during active disease.

This clone has only a few counts. The V call is TRBV7-9, the J call TRBJ2-3, with D perhaps TRBD1 (5 bases). This CDR3 comprises 14 residues. Per the germline V gene, CDR1 is SEHNR and CDR2 is FQNEAQ (reference sequence). V shed 2 bases and J shed 2 bases, with 8 bases lying between them. The DNA for the CDR3 is TGTGCCAGCAGCTTAAGGGGCACCACAGATACGCAGTATTTT. Amino acid sequence: CASSLRGTTDTQYF. The full variable domain, in which reference TRBV7-9 and TRBJ2-3 provide the parts outside the CDR3, is DTGVSQNPRHKITKRGQNVTFRCDPISEHNRLYWYRQTLGQGPEFLTYFQNEAQLEKSRLLSDRFSAERPKGSFSTLEIQRTEQGDSAMYLCASSLRGTTDTQYFGPGTRLTVL.

The gene calls are TRBV2 and TRBJ2-1, with 8 nucleotides matching TRBD2. Trimming took 3 bases from V and 3 from J; bases not matched to a gene: 4. This CDR3 region has 15 residues. Germline CDR1 is SNHLY and CDR2 is FYNNEI. The chain's CDR3 is CASSEGREVYNEQFF. The CDR3, as DNA: TGTGCCAGCAGTGAGGGGCGGGAGGTCTACAATGAGCAGTTCTTC.

The chain links TRBV7-3 to TRBJ2-5, with 7 bases matching TRBD1. The CDR3 consists of 14 residues. Germline V gene data show CDR1 as SGHTA and CDR2 as FQGTGA. Trimming removed 7 bases from V and 6 bases from J; junction bases left unmatched: 11. CDR3 region: CASTATGFGKTQYF. CDR3 DNA: TGTGCCAGCACCGCGACAGGGTTTGGAAAGACCCAGTACTTC.

The J gene is TRBJ2-7, the V gene TRBV6-1; D not resolved. The V gene's germline CDR1 is MNHNS and CDR2 SASEGT. Trimming stripped 0 bases from V and 6 bases from J, with 9 bases between. The CDR3 length is 13 residues. The CDR3, as DNA: TGTGCCAGCAGTGAAGCCCCCCGCAGCGAGCAGTACTTC. As protein: CASSEAPRSEQYF.

The chain links TRBV6-2 or TRBV6-3 to TRBJ1-1; TRBD1 matches 9 bases. Trimming took 2 bases from V and 3 from J; bases not matched to a gene: 16. Germline V gene data show CDR1 as MNHEY and CDR2 as SVGEGT. This CDR3 contains 19 residues. CDR3 DNA: TGTGCCAGCAGTTACCCAATGTCCCCGACAGGGGGAAGGGACACTGAAGCTTTCTTT. Its translation is CASSYPMSPTGGRDTEAFF.

CDR3 sequence: CATSDLGGEQFF. CDR3 nucleotide sequence: TGTGCCACCAGTGATTTAGGAGGGGAGCAGTTCTTC. The J gene is TRBJ2-1, the V gene TRBV24-1, with D possibly being TRBD2 (6 bases). The CDR3 sequence is 12 residues long. The germline V gene encodes CDR1 KGHDR and CDR2 SFDVKD. Trimming shortened V by 1 base and J by 10 bases, and 7 bases separated the two germline ends.

The chain joins TRBV3-1 (or the pseudogene TRBV3-2) to TRBJ1-4, with D maybe TRBD1 (5 bases). Germline V gene sequence: CDR1 LGHDT, CDR2 YNNKEL (reference sequence). This CDR3 has 16 residues. V gave up 1 base and J gave up 5 bases, with 14 bases separating them. CDR3 sequence reads: CASSQGGGTRNEKLFF. CDR3 coding DNA: TGTGCCAGCAGCCAAGGGGGGGGGACCAGGAATGAAAAACTGTTTTTT.